The 27 T cell receptor beta chains listed next were all sequenced from one sample in a study of blood T cell repertoires in COVID-19. The data were produced by immunoSEQ multiplex PCR, yet TCRdb's version contains in-frame clones alone and is incomplete. This table has about 180,000 clones, approximately 86% appearing once. The material sequenced was peripheral blood. The receptors derive from a man aged 45-60 years with active or convalescent COVID-19.

Remarks on this clone: The missing conserved phenylalanine or tryptophan at the end of this CDR3 makes a read error likely. No DNA is shown, since the ends of the CDR3 on it are uncertain; the CDR3 is the one TCRdb lists. CDR3 amino acids: CASSQGVRSMQL. V and J are TRBV3-1 (or the pseudogene TRBV3-2) and TRBJ1-2. The CDR3 sequence runs 12 residues, both termini included. Looked up from germline, CDR1 is LGHDT and CDR2 is YNNKEL (reference sequence).

The table lists this clone with a few counts. The V call is TRBV28, the J call TRBJ1-2; 8 positions agree with TRBD1. CDR1 is MDHEN, CDR2 SYDVKM, per germline. With 3 bases clipped from V and 4 bases from J, the junction kept 7 bases outside the gene matches. This CDR3 is built from 15 residues. The CDR3 region has the DNA TGTGCCAGCAGTTTCGGCAGGGGGCGTTTCTATGGCTACACCTTC. This encodes CASSFGRGRFYGYTF.

This clone was recorded once. This chain uses TRBV5-4 with TRBJ1-2, with 7 bases matching TRBD1. Germline CDR1 and CDR2: SGHNT and YYREEE (reference sequence). The CDR3 loop spans 15 amino acids. With V trimmed by 0 bases and J by 0 bases, 2 bases remained unmatched. CDR3 sequence: CASSLEGTANYGYTF. CDR3 in DNA: TGTGCCAGCAGCTTGGAGGGGACAGCTAACTATGGCTACACCTTC.

V is TRBV5-1 and J is TRBJ2-5; D may be TRBD2 (7 bases). There are 16 residues in the CDR3. CDR1 and CDR2 from the germline V gene are SGHRS and YFSETQ. V shed 0 bases and J shed 4 bases, with 16 bases lying between them. CDR3 residues: CASSLDRRGGGETQYF. As DNA, the CDR3 is TGCGCCAGCAGCTTGGATCGAAGGGGGGGAGGAGAGACCCAGTACTTC.

This chain uses TRBV5-5 with TRBJ2-7, with a weak D call TRBD2 (6 bases). With 0 bases removed from V and 1 base from J, the gap between germline ends came to 8 bases. This CDR3 contains 14 residues. CDR1 and CDR2 from the germline V gene are SGHKS and YYEKEE (reference sequence). The CDR3 coding sequence is TGTGCCAGCAGCTTGGGCGGGGAATCCTACGAGCAGTACTTC. This gives the protein CASSLGGESYEQYF.

The chain has TRBV19 and TRBJ2-3, with 7 bases fitting TRBD2. The CDR3 spans 16 residues. V lost 6 bases and J lost 0; bases outside the gene matches: 9. Per germline, CDR1 LNHDA and CDR2 SQIVND (reference sequence). The CDR3 reads CASRSRLAESTDTQYF. In nucleotides, the CDR3 is TGTGCCAGTAGGAGTCGTCTAGCGGAGAGCACAGATACGCAGTATTTT.

In its sample, this clone was seen once. The genes are TRBV11-2 and TRBJ2-3, with TRBD1 as a possible D gene (6 bases). The V gene's germline CDR1 is SGHAT and CDR2 FQNNGV. This CDR3 has 14 residues. Deletions cut 1 base from V and 2 bases from J, with 7 bases between. Written as DNA, the CDR3 is TGTGCCAGCAGCTTAGGGGGGCCCACAGATACGCAGTATTTT. Its protein is CASSLGGPTDTQYF. The variable domain in full, completed from reference TRBV11-2 and TRBJ2-3, reads EAGVAQSPRYKIIEKRQSVAFWCNPISGHATLYWYQQILGQGPKLLIQFQNNGVVDDSQLPKDRFSAERLKGVDSTLKIQPAKLEDSAVYLCASSLGGPTDTQYFGPGTRLTVL.

The chain carries TRBV28 and TRBJ1-2; 11 bases agree with TRBD1. The germline V gene has CDR1 MDHEN and CDR2 SYDVKM. Unmatched junction bases numbered 6, after V lost 5 bases and J lost 7 bases. This CDR3 is built from 14 residues. This CDR3 reads CASSPGQGASGYTF. The CDR3 DNA follows: TGTGCCAGCAGTCCCGGACAGGGGGCTTCTGGCTACACCTTC.

J is TRBJ2-7 and V is TRBV10-1; tentatively, D is TRBD1 (6 bases). With 2 bases removed from V and 5 bases from J, the gap between germline ends came to 16 bases. Germline CDR1 WNHNN, CDR2 SYGVQD (reference sequence). This CDR3 has 15 amino acids. CDR3 nucleotides: TGCGCCAGCAGTGAGGGACCGGGACACAATGACGAGCAGTACTTC. This sequence encodes CASSEGPGHNDEQYF.

V usage is TRBV3-1 (or the pseudogene TRBV3-2) and J usage is TRBJ1-6, with D tentatively TRBD1 (5 bases). Germline assignment: CDR1 LGHDT and CDR2 YNNKEL (reference sequence). The V end lost 1 base, the J end lost 8 bases, and 15 bases lay between the germline ends. The CDR3 loop spans 16 amino acids. For the CDR3, the DNA is TGTGCCAGCAGCCAAGGGAGGAAGGGGACTTATTCACCCCTCCACTTT. Translation gives CASSQGRKGTYSPLHF.

The rearrangement uses TRBV11-2 and TRBJ2-7; the match to TRBD2 covers 11 bases. This CDR3 spans 14 amino acids. The V and J ends lost 5 bases and 6 bases, in that order; junction bases with no gene match: 6. Germline CDR1 reads SGHAT; CDR2 reads FQNNGV. CDR3: CASSNSGGALEQYF. The CDR3 DNA sequence: TGTGCCAGCAGCAATAGCGGGGGGGCCCTCGAGCAGTACTTC.

This rearrangement joins TRBV20-1 to TRBJ1-2, with 7 bases aligning to TRBD1. The V gene's germline CDR1 is DFQATT and CDR2 SNEGSKA (reference sequence). V shed 6 bases, J shed 8 bases, and the junction held 6 bases outside the gene matches. The CDR3 is 11 residues long. CDR3 DNA: TGCAGTGCCCCGACAGGGAACGGCTACACCTTC. Its translation: CSAPTGNGYTF.

The V and J genes are TRBV15 and TRBJ1-6, with TRBD1 matching over 9 bases. Unmatched junction bases numbered 5, after V lost 3 bases and J lost 8 bases. CDR1 LNHNV and CDR2 YYDKDF come from the germline V gene (reference sequence). This CDR3 contains 15 residues. This CDR3 is CATSRDRGLDSPLHF. Written as DNA, the CDR3 is TGTGCCACCAGCAGGGACAGGGGCCTGGATTCACCCCTCCACTTT.

This clone was counted a few times. The genes are TRBV19 and TRBJ2-7; D may be TRBD2 (6 bases). This CDR3 comprises 13 residues. Germline values: CDR1 LNHDA, CDR2 SQIVND (reference sequence). Trimming removed 6 bases from V and 3 bases from J, with 12 bases in between. CDR3 sequence: CASSETGVYEQYF. The CDR3 DNA sequence: TGTGCCAGTAGCGAGACGGGGGTCTACGAGCAGTACTTC.

This clone occurred a few times. This chain links TRBV10-3 with TRBJ1-2, with 8 bases that match TRBD1. Per germline, CDR1 ENHRY and CDR2 SYGVKD. The CDR3 extends over 13 amino acids. V lost 3 bases to trimming and J lost 7 bases; unmatched junction nucleotides: 4. CDR3 bases: TGTGCCATCAGTGACGACAGGGGACGTGGCTACACCTTC. Translating gives CAISDDRGRGYTF.

The chain is built from TRBV7-9 and TRBJ2-7, with a tentative D call TRBD1 (5 bases). The V gene lost 5 bases and the J gene lost 0 bases, with 8 bases spanning the gap. Looked up from germline, CDR1 is SEHNR and CDR2 is FQNEAQ (reference sequence). The CDR3 spans 13 residues. CDR3 coding DNA: TGTGCCAGCAGCGAGGACAACTCCTACGAGCAGTACTTC. The encoded protein is CASSEDNSYEQYF.

The genes are TRBV6-2 or TRBV6-3 and TRBJ1-5, with D unresolved. Per germline, CDR1 MNHEY and CDR2 SVGEGT. The CDR3 extends over 17 amino acids. Trimming stripped 0 bases from V and 4 bases from J, with 16 bases between. DNA for the CDR3: TGTGCCAGCAGTTACTCGGCAGGCCCTCAAAGTAATCAGCCCCAGCATTTT. It translates to CASSYSAGPQSNQPQHF.

J is TRBJ2-5 and V is TRBV19, with TRBD1 identical over 7 bases. V shed 4 bases and J 3 bases; nucleotides not matched to a gene: 5. The CDR3 has 14 amino acids. CDR1 and CDR2 from the germline V gene are LNHDA and SQIVND (reference sequence). For the CDR3, the DNA is TGTGCCAGTAGTAGCACCGGGACAGAAGAGACCCAGTACTTC. It yields the protein CASSSTGTEETQYF. The entire variable domain, with the rest obtained from reference TRBV19 and TRBJ2-5, is as follows: DGGITQSPKYLFRKEGQNVTLSCEQNLNHDAMYWYRQDPGQGLRLIYYSQIVNDFQKGDIAEGYSVSREKKESFPLTVTSAQKNPTAFYLCASSSTGTEETQYFGPGTRLLVL.

This chain links TRBV6-5 with TRBJ2-1; TRBD1 matches 7 bases. CDR3 length equals 14 residues. J gave up 12 bases and V 2 bases, and 10 bases lay outside the gene matches. CDR1 and CDR2 (germline): MNHEY, SVGAGI. This CDR3 reads CASSYANRRTGQFF. For the CDR3, the DNA is TGTGCCAGCAGTTACGCAAACAGAAGGACAGGGCAGTTCTTC.

The rearrangement links TRBV6-1 to TRBJ2-7; weak D call: TRBD2 (5 bases). This CDR3 comprises 13 residues. V shed 2 bases and J shed 0 bases, with 5 bases lying between them. Germline-derived CDR1 and CDR2 are MNHNS and SASEGT. CDR3 amino acids: CASSERDSYEQYF. The DNA of the CDR3 is TGTGCCAGCAGTGAACGGGACTCCTACGAGCAGTACTTC.

V and J are TRBV4-1 and TRBJ1-5; D might be TRBD1 (5 bases). V dropped 0 bases and J dropped 6 bases, with 15 bases sitting between them. The CDR3 is 16 amino acids. Germline values: CDR1 MGHRA, CDR2 YSYEKL. For the CDR3, the DNA is TGCGCCAGCAGCCAAGATCCGGGGGATCGGACTCAGCCCCAGCATTTT. Translation gives CASSQDPGDRTQPQHF.

J is TRBJ1-2 and V is TRBV2; 7 bases are a match to TRBD1. V shed 6 bases and J 8 bases; nucleotides not matched to a gene: 15. CDR3 length: 15 residues. Germline V gives CDR1 SNHLY, CDR2 FYNNEI. CDR3 amino acids: CASSRQGTSVGGYTF. The CDR3 DNA reads TGTGCCAGCAGCAGACAGGGTACTAGTGTCGGGGGCTACACCTTC.

The CDR3 is CASNPGLRHETQYF. CDR3 sequence (DNA): TGTGCCAGCAATCCGGGACTAAGGCACGAGACCCAGTACTTC. The chain links TRBV6-5 to TRBJ2-5; 7 nucleotides match TRBD2. CDR3 length equals 14 residues. The germline CDR1 and CDR2 sequences are MNHEY and SVGAGI. The V and J ends lost 7 bases and 5 bases, in that order; junction bases with no gene match: 10.

CDR3 nucleotide sequence: TGTGCCAGCAGCTTAGTGGGTAGCGGGAGTAGGACCGGGGAGCTGTTTTTT. Encoded protein: CASSLVGSGSRTGELFF. V gene TRBV7-2 combines with J gene TRBJ2-2, with TRBD2 identical over 9 bases. Germline CDR1 SGHTA, CDR2 FQGNSA. CDR3 length: 17 residues. Trimming at V came to 1 base and at J to 5 bases, leaving 8 bases not matched to a gene.

The chain employs TRBV10-3 and TRBJ1-1; 7 bases line up with TRBD1. CDR1 and CDR2 (germline): ENHRY, SYGVKD. The CDR3 length is 15 residues. Trimming cost V 5 bases and J 0 bases; bases outside gene matches: 6. CDR3 coding DNA: TGTGCCATCAGTCGTACAGGGGATATGAACACTGAAGCTTTCTTT. It translates to CAISRTGDMNTEAFF.

The chain combines TRBV6-5 with TRBJ1-2; TRBD1 aligns across 8 bases. Trimming at V came to 8 bases and at J to 7 bases, leaving 12 bases not matched to a gene. The germline CDR1 and CDR2 sequences are MNHEY and SVGAGI. The CDR3 runs 14 residues. The DNA for the CDR3 is TGTGCCAGCGGCGACTACGGGACAGGAGGTGGCTACACCTTC. Translation: CASGDYGTGGGYTF.

This chain uses TRBV28 with TRBJ2-5; D might be TRBD2 (6 bases). Germline loops: CDR1 MDHEN, CDR2 SYDVKM. V was clipped by 3 bases and J by 7 bases, with 15 bases between them. The CDR3 loop spans 14 amino acids. In DNA, the CDR3 is TGTGCCAGCAGTTTTATAGCGGAAAAACGGACCCAGTACTTC. Translation gives CASSFIAEKRTQYF.